Below, one T cell receptor (beta chain) is given with its context. The target antigen is unknown. Here immunoSEQ multiplex PCR was the method, and the copy in TCRdb shows in-frame clones only, minus some. This table has 120,000 to 150,000 clones, 85% to 95% appearing once. The sample originates from a study of T cell responses to AZD1222 COVID-19 vaccine. Regarding the study as a whole: Vaccination with two AZD1222 doses was followed by a rise in Spike-specific TCR breadth and depth. Among those given AZD1222, only six or seven were seropositive at baseline.

This specimen consisted of peripheral blood, obtained on day 0 of MenACWY control vaccination. This receptor was identified in an adult in good health.

CDR3 sequence (DNA): TGTGCCAGCAGTGATGGGTCGCAAGGCACAGATACGCAGTATTTT. As protein: CASSDGSQGTDTQYF. V and J are TRBV6-1 and TRBJ2-3; D unresolved. The CDR3 runs to 15 residues. Germline V gene lookup returns CDR1 MNHNS and CDR2 SASEGT. V lost 3 bases and J 1 base, leaving 11 bases between the germline ends.